What follows are 7 T cell receptor beta chains derived from one specimen sequenced in a study of OX40 agonist ivuxolimab in advanced cancers. Clones were read by immunoSEQ multiplex PCR, and TCRdb kept only the in-frame ones, dropping some. The sample has tens of thousands of clones; roughly 89% are singletons. The source was CD4+ or CD8+ T cells sorted from blood, collected in a trial of the OX40 agonist ivuxolimab. The receptor source for this set is an adult with an advanced solid tumor such as melanoma, head and neck, liver or kidney cancer.

The genes are TRBV9 and TRBJ1-1; D perhaps matches TRBD1 (6 bases). CDR1 is SGDLS, CDR2 YYNGEE, per germline. V was shortened by 0 bases and J by 3 bases, with 9 bases between the two germline ends. The CDR3 length is 14 residues. The CDR3 DNA reads TGTGCCAGCAGCGTAGCCGAGGGGGACACTGAAGCTTTCTTT. Its protein product is CASSVAEGDTEAFF. The complete variable domain, with remaining parts taken from reference TRBV9 and TRBJ1-1, reads DSGVTQTPKHLITATGQRVTLRCSPRSGDLSVYWYQQSLDQGLQFLIQYYNGEERAKGNILERFSAQQFPDLHSELNLSSLELGDSALYFCASSVAEGDTEAFFGQGTRLTVV.

V and J are TRBV9 and TRBJ1-1, with D maybe TRBD1 (5 bases). From germline, CDR1 is SGDLS and CDR2 YYNGEE. CDR3 length equals 14 residues. Trimming shortened V by 0 bases and J by 1 base, and 7 bases separated the two germline ends. This CDR3 is CASSVEGANTEAFF. The CDR3 nucleotides read TGTGCCAGCAGCGTAGAAGGGGCGAACACTGAAGCTTTCTTT.

This sequence joins TRBV19 and TRBJ2-7, with D maybe TRBD2 (6 bases). The germline CDR1 and CDR2 sequences are LNHDA and SQIVND (reference sequence). Trimming took 5 bases from V and 2 from J, leaving 13 bases between them. The CDR3 is 14 amino acids. The CDR3 region has the DNA TGTGCCAGTAGTTTCGGACTAACCCCCTACGAGCAGTACTTC. Translating it yields CASSFGLTPYEQYF.

This clone appeared a few times. Other nucleotide sequences in the sample specify the same CDR3. The gene calls are TRBV29-1 and TRBJ1-1, with a tentative D call TRBD1 (5 bases). V was shortened by 3 bases and J by 3 bases, with 8 bases between the two germline ends. The CDR3 is 12 amino acids. Germline CDR1 is SQVTM and CDR2 is ANQGSEA. CDR3 sequence: CSVEEGDTEAFF. The CDR3 region has the DNA TGCAGCGTTGAGGAAGGGGACACTGAAGCTTTCTTT.

The chain joins TRBV18 to TRBJ2-7, with D perhaps matching TRBD1 (5 bases). The CDR3 consists of 12 residues. Germline V lookup: CDR1 KGHSH, CDR2 LQKENI. Trimming removed 5 bases at V and 6 bases at J, with 11 bases between. In nucleotides, the CDR3 is TGTGCCAGCTCAGGGGCCCTGGGCGAGCAGTACTTC. Amino acid sequence: CASSGALGEQYF.

The chain couples TRBV13 to TRBJ2-3, with D perhaps TRBD1 (5 bases). CDR1 is PRHDT and CDR2 is FYEKMQ in the germline V gene (reference sequence). V gave up 5 bases and J gave up 5 bases, with 8 bases separating them. The CDR3 loop spans 12 amino acids. The CDR3 DNA sequence: TGTGCCAGCAGCCCAAGGGGAGATACGCAGTATTTT. Translating it yields CASSPRGDTQYF.

V is TRBV27 and J is TRBJ1-2; D is uncertain. Trimming pared 5 bases from V and 8 bases from J, leaving 9 bases between. The CDR3 length is 11 residues. Germline V gives CDR1 MNHEY, CDR2 SMNVEV (reference sequence). This CDR3 is CASSHGEGYTF. The CDR3 bases are TGTGCCAGCAGTCACGGGGAAGGCTACACCTTC.